Listed below are T cell receptor beta chains from one sample, sequenced in a study of blood T cell repertoires in COVID-19. Clones were read by immunoSEQ multiplex PCR, and TCRdb kept only the in-frame ones, dropping some. Found here are about 270,000 clones, about 89% of them singletons; the top ten hold around 1.7%. The material sequenced was peripheral blood. The receptor source for this set is a woman in her fifties or sixties who had recovered from COVID-19. Each CDR3 is given with its conserved first and last residue. The order of the fields is D gene, J gene, V gene, clone size, CDR3 DNA, CDR3 protein. The D gene is left open where the match is weak. Rows give clone size only sometimes, using once, few, many, or a class for an expanded clone.

>.|TRBJ1-3|TRBV11-1|.
TGTGCCAGCAGCAAGACAGGAGCAGGCCCTGGAAACACCATATATTTT
CASSKTGAGPGNTIYF
>TRBD1|TRBJ1-2|TRBV7-2|.
TGTGCCAGCAGCACCCCGCCGGGACAGGGTAGTGGCTACACCTTC
CASSTPPGQGSGYTF
>TRBD1|TRBJ1-5|TRBV28|once
TGTGCCAGCAGGCGACAGGGGTATCAGCCCCAGCATTTT
CASRRQGYQPQHF
>.|TRBJ2-3|TRBV2|.
TGTGCCAGCAGCCGTAACGGGGAAACTGGCACAGATACGCAGTATTTT
CASSRNGETGTDTQYF
>TRBD2|TRBJ2-3|TRBV2|.
TGTGCCAGCAGTGAGTCTAGCGGAGCCCCCACAGATACGCAGTATTTT
CASSESSGAPTDTQYF
>.|TRBJ1-2|TRBV2|.
TGTGCCAGCAGGGAACTAGGGGCCTATGGCTACACCTTC
CASRELGAYGYTF
>.|TRBJ1-2|TRBV6-6|.
TGTGCCAGCGGATATCCGAGTCGGGATTACTATGGCTACACCTTC
CASGYPSRDYYGYTF
>TRBD1|TRBJ2-7|TRBV11-2|once
TGTGCCAGCAGCCCCCGACAGGGGTCCTACGAGCAGTACTTC
CASSPRQGSYEQYF
>.|TRBJ2-2|TRBV7-9|.
TGTGCCAGCAGCTCCACCCAGCTAGCGGGGGAGCTGTTTTTT
CASSSTQLAGELFF
>TRBD2|TRBJ2-2|TRBV9|.
TGTGCCAGCAGCGACCGCGCTAGCGGGGGCCCGAACACCGGGGAGCTGTTTTTT
CASSDRASGGPNTGELFF
>.|TRBJ1-1|TRBV19|few
TGTGCCAGTAGTATTTCTCTTCAGGGACTCTCGGTGGGAGCTTTCTTT
CASSISLQGLSVGAFF